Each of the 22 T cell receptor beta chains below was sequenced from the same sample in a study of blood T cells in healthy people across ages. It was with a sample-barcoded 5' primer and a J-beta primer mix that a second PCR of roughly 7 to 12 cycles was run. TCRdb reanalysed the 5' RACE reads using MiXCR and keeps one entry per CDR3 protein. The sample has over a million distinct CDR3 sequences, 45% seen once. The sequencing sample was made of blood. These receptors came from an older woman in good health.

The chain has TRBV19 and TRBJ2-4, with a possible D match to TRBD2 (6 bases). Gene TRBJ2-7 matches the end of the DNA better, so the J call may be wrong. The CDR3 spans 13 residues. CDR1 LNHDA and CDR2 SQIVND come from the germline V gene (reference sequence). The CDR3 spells CASSGGLSYEQYF. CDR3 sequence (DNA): TGTGCCAGTAGTGGCGGACTATCCTACGAGCAGTACTTC.

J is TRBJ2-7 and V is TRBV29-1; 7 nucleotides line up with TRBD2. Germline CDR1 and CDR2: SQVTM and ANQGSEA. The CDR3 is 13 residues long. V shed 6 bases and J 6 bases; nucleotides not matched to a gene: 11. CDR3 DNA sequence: TGCAGCGTAGGGTCTCGCGGGAGTATCGAGCAGTACTTC. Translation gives CSVGSRGSIEQYF.

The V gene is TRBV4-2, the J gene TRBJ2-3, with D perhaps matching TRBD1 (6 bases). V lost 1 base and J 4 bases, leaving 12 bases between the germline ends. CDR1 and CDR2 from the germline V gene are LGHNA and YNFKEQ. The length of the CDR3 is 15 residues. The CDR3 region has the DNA TGTGCCAGCAGCCAAGTTTCGCAGGGGCCAGATACGCAGTATTTT. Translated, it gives CASSQVSQGPDTQYF.

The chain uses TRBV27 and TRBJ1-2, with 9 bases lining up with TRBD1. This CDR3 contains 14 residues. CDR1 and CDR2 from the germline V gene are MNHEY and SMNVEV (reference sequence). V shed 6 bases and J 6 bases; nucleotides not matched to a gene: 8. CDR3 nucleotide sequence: TGTGCCAGCAGGCTACAGGGGGCTGGCCATGGCTACACCTTC. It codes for CASRLQGAGHGYTF.

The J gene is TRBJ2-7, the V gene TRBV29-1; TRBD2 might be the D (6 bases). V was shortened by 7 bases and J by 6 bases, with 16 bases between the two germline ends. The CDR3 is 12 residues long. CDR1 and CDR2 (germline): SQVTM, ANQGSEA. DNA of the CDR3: TGCAGCGCTGGTCGGGAGCTGAGCGAGCAGTACTTC. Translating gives CSAGRELSEQYF.

CDR3 protein: CAWSPTSGSPFF. In DNA, the CDR3 is TGTGCCTGGAGCCCGACTAGCGGGAGCCCGTTCTTC. The genes are TRBV30 and TRBJ2-1; 12 nucleotides align to TRBD2. Germline CDR1 and CDR2: GTSNPN and SVGIG (reference sequence). There are 12 residues in the CDR3. With V trimmed by 3 bases and J by 15 bases, 6 bases remained unmatched.

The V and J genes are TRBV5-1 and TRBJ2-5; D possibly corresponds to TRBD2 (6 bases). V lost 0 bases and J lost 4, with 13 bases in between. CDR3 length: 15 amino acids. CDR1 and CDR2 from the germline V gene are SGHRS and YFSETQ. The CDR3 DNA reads TGCGCCAGCAGCTTGGTTGGAGGGTTTCCAGAGACCCAGTACTTC. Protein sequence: CASSLVGGFPETQYF.

CDR3 in amino acids: CSVEGGRTHPYEQYF. The CDR3 DNA reads as TGCAGCGTTGAGGGTGGCAGGACTCATCCCTACGAGCAGTACTTC. The chain couples TRBV29-1 to TRBJ2-7; D might be TRBD2 (5 bases). Trimming left V 3 bases short and J 2 bases short, with 17 bases between. CDR1 and CDR2 (germline): SQVTM, ANQGSEA. The CDR3 has 15 amino acids.

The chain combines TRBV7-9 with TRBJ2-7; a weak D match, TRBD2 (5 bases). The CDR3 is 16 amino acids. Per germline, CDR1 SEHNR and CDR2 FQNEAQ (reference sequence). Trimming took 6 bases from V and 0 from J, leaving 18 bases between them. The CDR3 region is CASRRGGSLSSYEQYF. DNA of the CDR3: TGTGCCAGCAGACGAGGCGGGTCTTTGAGCTCCTACGAGCAGTACTTC.

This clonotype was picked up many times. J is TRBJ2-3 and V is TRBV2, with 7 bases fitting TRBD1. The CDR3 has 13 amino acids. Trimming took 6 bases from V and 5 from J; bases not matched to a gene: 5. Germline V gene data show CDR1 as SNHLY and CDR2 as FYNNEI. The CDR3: CASRGTVGDTQYF. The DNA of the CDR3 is TGTGCCAGCAGAGGGACAGTGGGAGATACGCAGTATTTT.

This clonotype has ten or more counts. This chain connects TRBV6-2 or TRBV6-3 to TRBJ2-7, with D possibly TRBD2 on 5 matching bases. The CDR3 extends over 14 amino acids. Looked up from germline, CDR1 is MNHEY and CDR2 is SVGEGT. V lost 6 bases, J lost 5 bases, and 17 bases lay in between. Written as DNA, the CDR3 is TGTGCCAGCAGAAACGCCGCTAGCCCCCACGAGCAGTACTTC. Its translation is CASRNAASPHEQYF.

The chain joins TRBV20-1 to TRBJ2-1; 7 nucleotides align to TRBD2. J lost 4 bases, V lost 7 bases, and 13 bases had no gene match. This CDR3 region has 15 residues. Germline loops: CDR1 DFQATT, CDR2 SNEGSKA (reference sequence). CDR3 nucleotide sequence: TGCAGTGTCCCCCGGGGCGGGGGATTTTACAATGAGCAGTTCTTC. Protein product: CSVPRGGGFYNEQFF.

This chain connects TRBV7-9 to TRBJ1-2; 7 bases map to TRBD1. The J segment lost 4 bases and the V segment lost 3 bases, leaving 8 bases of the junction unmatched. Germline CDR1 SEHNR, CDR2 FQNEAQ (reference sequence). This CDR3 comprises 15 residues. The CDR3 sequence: CASSLGLTGAYGYTF. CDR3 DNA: TGTGCCAGCAGCTTGGGCCTAACAGGGGCCTATGGCTACACCTTC.

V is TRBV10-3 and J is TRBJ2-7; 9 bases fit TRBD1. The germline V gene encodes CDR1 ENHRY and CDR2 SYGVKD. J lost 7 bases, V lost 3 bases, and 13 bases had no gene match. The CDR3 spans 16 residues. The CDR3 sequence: CAISDATGGLYNEQYF. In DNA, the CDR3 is TGTGCCATCAGTGATGCGACAGGGGGTCTGTACAATGAGCAGTACTTC.

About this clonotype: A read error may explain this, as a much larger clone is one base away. The CDR3 spells CSGSGASYEQYF. The CDR3 DNA reads TGCAGTGGTAGCGGGGCCTCCTACGAGCAGTACTTC. The gene calls are TRBV20-1 and TRBJ2-4, with 8 bases that match TRBD2. The DNA end is a closer match to TRBJ2-7, so the J assignment may be wrong. Germline CDR1 and CDR2: DFQATT and SNEGSKA (reference sequence). The CDR3 contains 12 residues.

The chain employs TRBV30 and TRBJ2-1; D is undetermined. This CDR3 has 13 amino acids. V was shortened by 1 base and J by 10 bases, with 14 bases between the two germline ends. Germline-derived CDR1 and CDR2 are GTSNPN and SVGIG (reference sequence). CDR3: CAWSGEALREQFF. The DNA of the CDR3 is TGTGCCTGGAGTGGGGAAGCTCTGAGGGAGCAGTTCTTC.

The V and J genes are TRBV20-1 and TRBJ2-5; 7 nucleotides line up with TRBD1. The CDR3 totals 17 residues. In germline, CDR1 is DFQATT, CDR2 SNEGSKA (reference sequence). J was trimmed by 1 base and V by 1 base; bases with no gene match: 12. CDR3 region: CSARGLGTEDLQETQYF. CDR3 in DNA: TGCAGTGCTAGAGGGTTGGGGACAGAGGACCTCCAAGAGACCCAGTACTTC.

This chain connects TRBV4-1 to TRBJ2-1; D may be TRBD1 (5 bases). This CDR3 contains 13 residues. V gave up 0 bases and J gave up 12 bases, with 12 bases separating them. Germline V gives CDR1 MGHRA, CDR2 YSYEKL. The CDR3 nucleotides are TGCGCCAGCAGCCAAGATTGGGGCCATGGGCAGTTCTTC. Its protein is CASSQDWGHGQFF.

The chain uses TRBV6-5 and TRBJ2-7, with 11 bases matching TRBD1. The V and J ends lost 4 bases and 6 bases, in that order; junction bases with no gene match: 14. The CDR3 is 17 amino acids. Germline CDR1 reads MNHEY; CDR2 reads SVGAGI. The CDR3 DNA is TGTGCCAGCAGTTCCCGGACAGGGGGCGTAGCCCAATCCGAGCAGTACTTC. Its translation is CASSSRTGGVAQSEQYF.

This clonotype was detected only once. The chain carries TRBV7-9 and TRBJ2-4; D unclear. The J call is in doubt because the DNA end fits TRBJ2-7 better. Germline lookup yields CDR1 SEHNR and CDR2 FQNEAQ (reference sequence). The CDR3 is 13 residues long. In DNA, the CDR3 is TGTGCCAGCAGCCACCCACTTGGCTACGAGCAGTACTTC. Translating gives CASSHPLGYEQYF.

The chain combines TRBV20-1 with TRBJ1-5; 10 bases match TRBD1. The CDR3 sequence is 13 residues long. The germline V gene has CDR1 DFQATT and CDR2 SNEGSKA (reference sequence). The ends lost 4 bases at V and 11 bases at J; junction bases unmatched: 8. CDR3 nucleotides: TGCAGTGCTACCGGACAGGGGGTAGGAGCCCAGCATTTT. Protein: CSATGQGVGAQHF.

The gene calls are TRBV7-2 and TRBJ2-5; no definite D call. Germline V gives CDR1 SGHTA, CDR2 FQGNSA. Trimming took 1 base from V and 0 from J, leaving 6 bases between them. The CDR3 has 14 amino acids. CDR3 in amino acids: CASSLVADQETQYF. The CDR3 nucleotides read TGTGCCAGCAGCTTAGTGGCGGACCAAGAGACCCAGTACTTC.